These T cell receptor beta chains were read from a single sample in a study of breast tumors, draining lymph nodes, adjacent tissues. TCRdb reprocessed the multiplex PCR reads via MiXCR and lists one record per CDR3 protein. The sample lists fewer than 200,000 distinct CDR3 sequences; approximately 30% were seen once. The sequencing sample was made of axillary lymph node tissue. The receptor set was obtained from a female donor with breast cancer. Some clones in this sample may be carry-over from other donors' samples. Both conserved end residues are part of each CDR3. D genes are given only for firm matches. Not all rows give a size; the values are once, few, many and, for expanded clones, a class.

clone size: many; D gene: TRBD2; V gene: TRBV24-1; J gene: TRBJ2-7; CDR3 DNA: TGTGCCACCAGTGATCCCACGGGACTAGCGGGAGGATTGGTCCCCTACGAGCAGTACTTC; CDR3 protein: CATSDPTGLAGGLVPYEQYF
clone size: many; D gene: .; V gene: TRBV29-1; J gene: TRBJ1-2; CDR3 DNA: TGCAGCGTTGAAGGAGGGGGTTATGGCTACACCTTC; CDR3 protein: CSVEGGGYGYTF
clone size: .; D gene: TRBD1; V gene: TRBV30; J gene: TRBJ1-1; CDR3 DNA: TGTGCCTGGACTAGGGACAGCTACACTGAAGCTTTCTTT; CDR3 protein: CAWTRDSYTEAFF
clone size: many; D gene: .; V gene: TRBV5-1; J gene: TRBJ2-5; CDR3 DNA: TGCGCCAGCAGCTTGGGTGGCGGGGTAGCGGAGACCCAGTACTTC; CDR3 protein: CASSLGGGVAETQYF
clone size: many; D gene: TRBD1; V gene: TRBV5-5; J gene: TRBJ1-5; CDR3 DNA: TGTGCCAGCAGCATGACAGGGGCGGATCAGCCCCAGCATTTT; CDR3 protein: CASSMTGADQPQHF
clone size: many; D gene: .; V gene: TRBV6-1; J gene: TRBJ2-1; CDR3 DNA: TGTGCCAGCAGTGAAGGTCCAGTTCCTTACAATGAGCAGTTCTTC; CDR3 protein: CASSEGPVPYNEQFF
clone size: .; D gene: .; V gene: TRBV20-1; J gene: TRBJ1-5; CDR3 DNA: TGCAGTGCTAGTGACGGGCAGATAAATCAGCCCCAGCATTTT; CDR3 protein: CSASDGQINQPQHF
clone size: medium-sized; D gene: .; V gene: TRBV2; J gene: TRBJ1-5; CDR3 DNA: TGTGCCAGCACCCGCCTTAATAGCAATCAGCCCCAGCATTTT; CDR3 protein: CASTRLNSNQPQHF
clone size: many; D gene: TRBD1; V gene: TRBV11-2; J gene: TRBJ2-3; CDR3 DNA: TGTGCCAGCAGCTTAGGAGAATGGGACAGGGGGACCGATACGCAGTATTTT; CDR3 protein: CASSLGEWDRGTDTQYF
clone size: .; D gene: TRBD1; V gene: TRBV20-1; J gene: TRBJ2-7; CDR3 DNA: TGCAGTGCTAGGGGAACCCCAGGGGGAACCTACGAGCAGTACTTC; CDR3 protein: CSARGTPGGTYEQYF
clone size: few; D gene: .; V gene: TRBV5-4; J gene: TRBJ2-7; CDR3 DNA: TGTGCCAGCGCCCGGACCGAATCCTACGAGCAGTACTTC; CDR3 protein: CASARTESYEQYF
clone size: few; D gene: TRBD1; V gene: TRBV9; J gene: TRBJ2-5; CDR3 DNA: TGTGCCAGCAGCGTCGGGACAGGTCTACAAGAGACCCCGTACTTC; CDR3 protein: CASSVGTGLQETPYF
clone size: many; D gene: .; V gene: TRBV30; J gene: TRBJ1-5; CDR3 DNA: TGTGCCTGGCAGGACTGTCGATGGCCCCAGCATTTT; CDR3 protein: CAWQDCRWPQHF
clone size: many; D gene: TRBD2; V gene: TRBV7-3; J gene: TRBJ2-5; CDR3 DNA: TGTGCCAGCAGCTTACTTGGGGGGAGGGCCCAGTACTTC; CDR3 protein: CASSLLGGRAQYF
clone size: many; D gene: TRBD2; V gene: TRBV7-2; J gene: TRBJ2-1; CDR3 DNA: TGTGCCAGCAGCTCCCAGCGGACTAGCGGGGGGGAGCAGTTCTTC; CDR3 protein: CASSSQRTSGGEQFF
clone size: .; D gene: TRBD1; V gene: TRBV7-2; J gene: TRBJ2-2; CDR3 DNA: TGTGCCAGCAGCCGACAGGGCGGCGGCACCGGGGAGCTGTTTTTT; CDR3 protein: CASSRQGGGTGELFF
clone size: .; D gene: TRBD2; V gene: TRBV24-1; J gene: TRBJ2-3; CDR3 DNA: TGTGCCACCAGTGATCGGGAGACTAGCGGGAGGGAATCCACAGATACGCGGTATTTT; CDR3 protein: CATSDRETSGRESTDTRYF
clone size: many; D gene: .; V gene: TRBV10-3; J gene: TRBJ1-4; CDR3 DNA: TGTGCCATCGGGCAGGGCTTGGGTGAAAAACTGTTTTTT; CDR3 protein: CAIGQGLGEKLFF
clone size: many; D gene: .; V gene: TRBV5-8; J gene: TRBJ2-3; CDR3 DNA: TGTGCCAGCAGCTTGGGACTAACTAGCACAGATACGCAGTATTTT; CDR3 protein: CASSLGLTSTDTQYF
clone size: .; D gene: .; V gene: TRBV27; J gene: TRBJ2-1; CDR3 DNA: TGTGCCAGAAGTTTTTCCGGCCCCCCCCCGCAGTTCTTC; CDR3 protein: CARSFSGPPPQFF
clone size: many; D gene: .; V gene: TRBV4-1; J gene: TRBJ2-7; CDR3 DNA: TGCGCCAGCAGACCCCGGGGAGGCCCCAAGGGATTGCCGCACGAGCAGTACTTC; CDR3 protein: CASRPRGGPKGLPHEQYF
clone size: .; D gene: TRBD2; V gene: TRBV28; J gene: TRBJ2-2; CDR3 DNA: TGTGCCAGCAGTTTAAGTCTAGCGGGGGGAAGGGACGGGGAGCTGTTTTTT; CDR3 protein: CASSLSLAGGRDGELFF
clone size: .; D gene: .; V gene: TRBV9; J gene: TRBJ2-6; CDR3 DNA: TGTGCCAGCAGCCCTAGCGACGGGGGAGGCACTGAAGCTTTC; CDR3 protein: CASSPSDGGGTEAF
clone size: many; D gene: .; V gene: TRBV5-8; J gene: TRBJ2-3; CDR3 DNA: TGTGCCAGCAGCCCTGCTAGCACAGATACGCAGTATTTT; CDR3 protein: CASSPASTDTQYF
clone size: many; D gene: .; V gene: TRBV6-4; J gene: TRBJ2-5; CDR3 DNA: TGTGCCAGCAGTGACCTCCGGAACCTCCAAGAGACCCAGTACTTC; CDR3 protein: CASSDLRNLQETQYF
clone size: few; D gene: .; V gene: TRBV7-2; J gene: TRBJ2-4; CDR3 DNA: TGTGCCAGCGGCCCTTGGAGGGCTCTAGCCAAAAACATTCAGTACTTC; CDR3 protein: CASGPWRALAKNIQYF
clone size: few; D gene: .; V gene: TRBV4-2; J gene: TRBJ1-2; CDR3 DNA: TGTGCCAGCAGCCAAGATCGGGCAGGGAAGGGCTACACCTTC; CDR3 protein: CASSQDRAGKGYTF
clone size: .; D gene: .; V gene: TRBV6-5; J gene: TRBJ2-1; CDR3 DNA: TGTGCCAGCAGTCACTCCCTGGATTTTTGGAATGAGCAGTTCTTC; CDR3 protein: CASSHSLDFWNEQFF
clone size: .; D gene: TRBD2; V gene: TRBV2; J gene: TRBJ2-7; CDR3 DNA: TGTGCCAGGAGACTAGCGGGGGGGCGGGCCTACGAGCAGTACTTC; CDR3 protein: CARRLAGGRAYEQYF
clone size: many; D gene: .; V gene: TRBV19; J gene: TRBJ1-6; CDR3 DNA: TGTGCCAGCAAGCCCGACAGAATCAAAAATTCACCCCTCCACTTT; CDR3 protein: CASKPDRIKNSPLHF
clone size: many; D gene: TRBD1; V gene: TRBV24-1; J gene: TRBJ2-3; CDR3 DNA: TGTGCCACCAGCCGGAGGGGACAGGGGTCAAATACGCAGTATTTT; CDR3 protein: CATSRRGQGSNTQYF
clone size: .; D gene: .; V gene: TRBV18; J gene: TRBJ1-1; CDR3 DNA: TGTGCCAGCTCACCCGGGGGGAGCACTGAAGCTTTCTTT; CDR3 protein: CASSPGGSTEAFF
clone size: medium-sized; D gene: .; V gene: TRBV20-1; J gene: TRBJ1-4; CDR3 DNA: TGCAGTGCCCGTAGGTTGCGTTCGACGACAGGACTGTTTTTT; CDR3 protein: CSARRLRSTTGLFF
clone size: .; D gene: .; V gene: TRBV7-3; J gene: TRBJ2-6; CDR3 DNA: TGTGCCAGCAGGGACGGCAGCTCTGGGGCCAACGTCCTGACTTTC; CDR3 protein: CASRDGSSGANVLTF
clone size: many; D gene: TRBD1; V gene: TRBV19; J gene: TRBJ2-5; CDR3 DNA: TGTGCCAGTAGTACCCCGCGACAGGGGTCAAGAGAGACCCAGTACTTC; CDR3 protein: CASSTPRQGSRETQYF
clone size: many; D gene: TRBD2; V gene: TRBV4-3; J gene: TRBJ2-7; CDR3 DNA: TGCGCCAGCAGCCAGATTAGCGGGATCCCTCCCTACGAGCAGTACTTC; CDR3 protein: CASSQISGIPPYEQYF
clone size: many; D gene: .; V gene: TRBV5-1; J gene: TRBJ2-6; CDR3 DNA: TGCGCCAGCAGCTTGGAGGGTGGTCACAGCTCTGGGGCCAACGTCCTGACTTTC; CDR3 protein: CASSLEGGHSSGANVLTF
clone size: many; D gene: .; V gene: TRBV7-2; J gene: TRBJ1-2; CDR3 DNA: TGTGCCAGCAGCCCCATCGGTACAGGCAGCTATGGCTACACCTTC; CDR3 protein: CASSPIGTGSYGYTF
clone size: many; D gene: .; V gene: TRBV6-5; J gene: TRBJ1-5; CDR3 DNA: TGTGCCAGCAGTTACGGCCCCGCTGTCCAGCCCCAGCATTTT; CDR3 protein: CASSYGPAVQPQHF
clone size: many; D gene: TRBD1; V gene: TRBV6-2/TRBV6-3; J gene: TRBJ1-5; CDR3 DNA: TGTGCCAGCAGTTACGGGCAGGGGGGCAATCAGCCCCAGCATTTT; CDR3 protein: CASSYGQGGNQPQHF